Listed below are T cell receptor beta chains from one sample, sequenced in a study of control samples from healthy donors and cancer patients. Produced via immunoSEQ multiplex PCR; TCRdb's table is partial and in-frame only. The sample records about 69,000 clones, just under 90% being singletons. Input material: PBMCs. These receptors were collected from a man aged 55 to 70 with lung cancer. CDR3s include the opening cysteine and the closing phenylalanine or tryptophan. A D gene is named only where the DNA matches it firmly. The size of a clone is reported for some rows only, either as once, few or many, or as a class for expanded clones.

D gene: NA; V gene: TRBV5-6; clone size: NA; J gene: TRBJ1-2; CDR3 DNA: TGTGCCAGCAGCTTGGCGGGCCTTACAAGTATCCCGGGCTACACCTTC; CDR3 protein: CASSLAGLTSIPGYTF
D gene: NA; V gene: TRBV13; clone size: NA; J gene: TRBJ1-2; CDR3 DNA: TGTGCCAGCAGCCGATTGGCAGAGGAAAGGTCGCATGGCTACACCTTC; CDR3 protein: CASSRLAEERSHGYTF
D gene: NA; V gene: TRBV18; clone size: NA; J gene: TRBJ1-1; CDR3 DNA: TGTGCCAGCTCACCCGACAGATACACTGAAGCTTTCTTT; CDR3 protein: CASSPDRYTEAFF
D gene: NA; V gene: TRBV29-1; clone size: NA; J gene: TRBJ1-1; CDR3 DNA: TGCAGCGTTGGGAACATAAAGGGGATTTCCACTGAAGCTTTCTTT; CDR3 protein: CSVGNIKGISTEAFF
D gene: NA; V gene: TRBV18; clone size: NA; J gene: TRBJ2-5; CDR3 DNA: TGTGCCAGCTCACCATTGGGTATAAGGGGAGAGACCCAGTACTTC; CDR3 protein: CASSPLGIRGETQYF
D gene: TRBD1; V gene: TRBV9; clone size: NA; J gene: TRBJ1-4; CDR3 DNA: TGTGCCAGCAGCGGATTACAGGGGAGTGGTGAAAAACTGTTTTTT; CDR3 protein: CASSGLQGSGEKLFF
D gene: NA; V gene: TRBV27; clone size: NA; J gene: TRBJ1-4; CDR3 DNA: TGTGCCAGCTACCCGCCCGGGAGAGCGGAAAAACTGTTTTTT; CDR3 protein: CASYPPGRAEKLFF
D gene: NA; V gene: TRBV30; clone size: NA; J gene: TRBJ1-2; CDR3 DNA: TGTGCCTGGAGTGCCTCCCGTCAGGCAGCCTATGGCTACACCTTC; CDR3 protein: CAWSASRQAAYGYTF
D gene: TRBD1; V gene: TRBV6-5; clone size: NA; J gene: TRBJ1-2; CDR3 DNA: TGTGCCAGCAGCGGGACAGTCTTCTATGGCTACACCTTC; CDR3 protein: CASSGTVFYGYTF
D gene: TRBD1; V gene: TRBV27; clone size: NA; J gene: TRBJ1-2; CDR3 DNA: TGTGCCAGCAGTCCACAGGGACAGGGCAACTATGGCTACACCTTC; CDR3 protein: CASSPQGQGNYGYTF
D gene: NA; V gene: TRBV6-5; clone size: NA; J gene: TRBJ2-5; CDR3 DNA: TGTGCCAGCAGTTACTCGTATGGTACTCAAGAGACCCAGTACTTC; CDR3 protein: CASSYSYGTQETQYF
D gene: TRBD2; V gene: TRBV30; clone size: NA; J gene: TRBJ2-1; CDR3 DNA: TGTGCCTGGACCATGGGACTAGCGGGGGTAATTGGTGAGCAGTTCTTC; CDR3 protein: CAWTMGLAGVIGEQFF
D gene: NA; V gene: TRBV18; clone size: NA; J gene: TRBJ2-7; CDR3 DNA: TGTGCCAGCTCACAAACCCTAGACAGAGAGGAGCAGTACTTC; CDR3 protein: CASSQTLDREEQYF
D gene: NA; V gene: TRBV7-9; clone size: NA; J gene: TRBJ1-4; CDR3 DNA: TGTGCCAGCAGCTTAAATTCCAGAGAAAAACTGTTTTTT; CDR3 protein: CASSLNSREKLFF
D gene: NA; V gene: TRBV5-1; clone size: NA; J gene: TRBJ2-6; CDR3 DNA: TGCGCCAGCACCTCGCCCGGGGCCAACGTCCTGACTTTC; CDR3 protein: CASTSPGANVLTF
D gene: NA; V gene: TRBV7-2; clone size: NA; J gene: TRBJ1-4; CDR3 DNA: TGTGCCAGCAGCCTCCAGGGACGGGGTAATGAAAAACTGTTTTTT; CDR3 protein: CASSLQGRGNEKLFF
D gene: NA; V gene: TRBV7-2; clone size: NA; J gene: TRBJ2-1; CDR3 DNA: TGTGCCAGCAGCTTAGAGGGCATTAATGAGCAGTTCTTC; CDR3 protein: CASSLEGINEQFF
D gene: NA; V gene: TRBV27; clone size: NA; J gene: TRBJ2-3; CDR3 DNA: TGTGCCAGCAGTTTAGCGGGAGGGTTTACAGGGGGAAACACAGATACGCAGTATTTT; CDR3 protein: CASSLAGGFTGGNTDTQYF
D gene: NA; V gene: TRBV6-5; clone size: once; J gene: TRBJ2-1; CDR3 DNA: TGTGCCAGCGTCCGGGTCCCTATTACTTACAATGAGCAGTTCTTC; CDR3 protein: CASVRVPITYNEQFF
D gene: NA; V gene: TRBV13; clone size: NA; J gene: TRBJ1-5; CDR3 DNA: TGTGCCAGCAGCTTATGGGGGAGCAATCAGCCCCAGCATTTT; CDR3 protein: CASSLWGSNQPQHF
D gene: TRBD2; V gene: TRBV30; clone size: once; J gene: TRBJ2-3; CDR3 DNA: TGTGCCTGGGGACGCCTAGCGGGGACCGCCAACACAGATACGCAGTATTTT; CDR3 protein: CAWGRLAGTANTDTQYF
D gene: NA; V gene: TRBV24-1; clone size: NA; J gene: TRBJ2-3; CDR3 DNA: TGTGCCACCAGTGACCCGCCAGACAGGACAGATACGCAGTATTTT; CDR3 protein: CATSDPPDRTDTQYF
D gene: TRBD2; V gene: TRBV7-3; clone size: NA; J gene: TRBJ2-5; CDR3 DNA: TGCGCCAGCAGCCCCCGGGGGGGAGCGGGGGGCAGGGAGACCCAGTACTTC; CDR3 protein: CASSPRGGAGGRETQYF
D gene: TRBD1; V gene: TRBV29-1; clone size: NA; J gene: TRBJ2-3; CDR3 DNA: TGCAGCGTCGACAGGGGGCCCCCAGATACGCAGTATTTT; CDR3 protein: CSVDRGPPDTQYF
D gene: NA; V gene: TRBV27; clone size: NA; J gene: TRBJ2-5; CDR3 DNA: TGTGCCAGCAGTTTATTAAGCCCGAGAGAGACCCAGTACTTC; CDR3 protein: CASSLLSPRETQYF
D gene: NA; V gene: TRBV19; clone size: medium-sized; J gene: TRBJ1-3; CDR3 DNA: TGTGCCAGTAGGACAGGTGGAAACACCATATATTTT; CDR3 protein: CASRTGGNTIYF
D gene: TRBD2; V gene: TRBV6-5; clone size: NA; J gene: TRBJ2-5; CDR3 DNA: TGTGCCAGCGCGACTAGCGGGGGGTACCAAGAGACCCAGTACTTC; CDR3 protein: CASATSGGYQETQYF
D gene: NA; V gene: TRBV7-3; clone size: NA; J gene: TRBJ2-1; CDR3 DNA: TGTGCCAGCAGCCCCCCAGGTGGGGTTGCTGAGCAGTTCTTC; CDR3 protein: CASSPPGGVAEQFF
D gene: NA; V gene: TRBV5-4; clone size: NA; J gene: TRBJ2-2; CDR3 DNA: TGTGCCAGCAGCCGTTTGACAAGGGGGAACACCGGGGAGCTGTTTTTT; CDR3 protein: CASSRLTRGNTGELFF
D gene: NA; V gene: TRBV15; clone size: NA; J gene: TRBJ1-2; CDR3 DNA: TGTGCCACCGGCAGAGATTCTTATGGCTACACCTTC; CDR3 protein: CATGRDSYGYTF
D gene: NA; V gene: TRBV20-1; clone size: NA; J gene: TRBJ1-2; CDR3 DNA: TGCAGTGCCGGACAGAGTTATGGCTACACCTTC; CDR3 protein: CSAGQSYGYTF
D gene: NA; V gene: TRBV11-3; clone size: NA; J gene: TRBJ1-2; CDR3 DNA: TGTGCCAGCAGCTTAGATCGGGGATACGATGGCTACACCTTC; CDR3 protein: CASSLDRGYDGYTF
D gene: TRBD1; V gene: TRBV30; clone size: NA; J gene: TRBJ1-6; CDR3 DNA: TGTGCCTGGGAATCCGGGACAGGGGATTCACCCCTCCACTTT; CDR3 protein: CAWESGTGDSPLHF
D gene: NA; V gene: TRBV27; clone size: NA; J gene: TRBJ2-5; CDR3 DNA: TGTGCCAGCAGACGTGTCGGGGGTACTCTTCCGGAGACCCAGTACTTC; CDR3 protein: CASRRVGGTLPETQYF
D gene: NA; V gene: TRBV9; clone size: NA; J gene: TRBJ1-1; CDR3 DNA: TGTGCCAGCAGCCCAGGAGGGGCCGGCGCTGAAGCTTTCTTT; CDR3 protein: CASSPGGAGAEAFF
D gene: TRBD2; V gene: TRBV2; clone size: NA; J gene: TRBJ2-3; CDR3 DNA: TGTGCCAGCAGGAGTGCAGCGGGGTATCGAACAGATACGCAGTATTTT; CDR3 protein: CASRSAAGYRTDTQYF
D gene: NA; V gene: TRBV10-3; clone size: once; J gene: TRBJ1-1; CDR3 DNA: TGTGCCATCAGGCCTCCCTCCGGGACGACTTTCTTT; CDR3 protein: CAIRPPSGTTFF
D gene: NA; V gene: TRBV9; clone size: NA; J gene: TRBJ1-1; CDR3 DNA: TGTGCCAGCAGCGTAGGAGGCCGCGCGGGTGAAGCTTTCTTT; CDR3 protein: CASSVGGRAGEAFF
D gene: NA; V gene: TRBV29-1; clone size: NA; J gene: TRBJ1-2; CDR3 DNA: TGCAGCGTGTCGGTGGGAGAGTCCTATGGCTACACCTTC; CDR3 protein: CSVSVGESYGYTF
D gene: NA; V gene: TRBV5-6; clone size: once; J gene: TRBJ1-1; CDR3 DNA: TGTGCCAGCAGCTTGGGTTACTGGGGGGACACTGAAGCTTTCTTT; CDR3 protein: CASSLGYWGDTEAFF
D gene: TRBD1; V gene: TRBV7-2; clone size: NA; J gene: TRBJ1-1; CDR3 DNA: TGTGCCAGCAGGCCGTGGACAGGGGAAAAGACTGAAGCTTTCTTT; CDR3 protein: CASRPWTGEKTEAFF
D gene: NA; V gene: TRBV9; clone size: once; J gene: TRBJ1-2; CDR3 DNA: TGTGCCAGCAGCGTAGCCAGGGATGGGCTGGACTATGGCTACACCTTC; CDR3 protein: CASSVARDGLDYGYTF
D gene: NA; V gene: TRBV2; clone size: NA; J gene: TRBJ2-7; CDR3 DNA: TGTGCCAGCCGACTCATCGGCTACGAGCAGTACTTC; CDR3 protein: CASRLIGYEQYF
D gene: TRBD2; V gene: TRBV3-1/TRBV3-2; clone size: NA; J gene: TRBJ2-5; CDR3 DNA: TGTGCCAGCAGCCTCCTAGCGGGGGGAGAGACCCAGTACTTC; CDR3 protein: CASSLLAGGETQYF
D gene: NA; V gene: TRBV7-6; clone size: NA; J gene: TRBJ2-1; CDR3 DNA: TGTGCCAGCAGCCCTGGGGTACTTAACAATGAGCAGTTCTTC; CDR3 protein: CASSPGVLNNEQFF
D gene: NA; V gene: TRBV18; clone size: NA; J gene: TRBJ2-7; CDR3 DNA: TGTGCCAGCTCACCCCCAACTCGGGTTGGGTACGAGCAGTACTTC; CDR3 protein: CASSPPTRVGYEQYF
D gene: TRBD1; V gene: TRBV6-5; clone size: NA; J gene: TRBJ2-3; CDR3 DNA: TGTGCCAGCAGAGATGGGACAGAAGGTACAGATACGCAGTATTTT; CDR3 protein: CASRDGTEGTDTQYF
D gene: NA; V gene: TRBV6-1; clone size: NA; J gene: TRBJ1-1; CDR3 DNA: TGTGCCAGCAGTGAATTGGGGGGGTTCAGAACTGAAGCTTTCTTT; CDR3 protein: CASSELGGFRTEAFF
D gene: NA; V gene: TRBV29-1; clone size: NA; J gene: TRBJ2-1; CDR3 DNA: TGCAGCGTTGAAAAAGTTCTTAATGAGCAGTTCTTC; CDR3 protein: CSVEKVLNEQFF
D gene: TRBD1; V gene: TRBV29-1; clone size: NA; J gene: TRBJ1-2; CDR3 DNA: TGCAGCGTTCAAGGGACAGGGGGCTTCAGCTATGGCTACACCTTC; CDR3 protein: CSVQGTGGFSYGYTF
D gene: NA; V gene: TRBV7-8; clone size: NA; J gene: TRBJ2-7; CDR3 DNA: TGTGCCAGCAGCTTAGTGGGGGCAGGCTACGAGCAGTACTTC; CDR3 protein: CASSLVGAGYEQYF
D gene: NA; V gene: TRBV9; clone size: NA; J gene: TRBJ1-1; CDR3 DNA: TGTGCCAGCAAAGACCTGGACCCGGGGAACACTGAAGCTTTCTTT; CDR3 protein: CASKDLDPGNTEAFF
D gene: NA; V gene: TRBV5-8; clone size: NA; J gene: TRBJ1-1; CDR3 DNA: TGTGCCAGCAGCTTAAAGGTCCAGGGTGAAGCTTTCTTT; CDR3 protein: CASSLKVQGEAFF
D gene: NA; V gene: TRBV6-5; clone size: NA; J gene: TRBJ1-1; CDR3 DNA: TGTGCCAGCAGCTTGGGGGGTATGAACACTGAAGCTTTCTTT; CDR3 protein: CASSLGGMNTEAFF
D gene: NA; V gene: TRBV4-1; clone size: NA; J gene: TRBJ1-5; CDR3 DNA: TGCGCCAGCAGCGGGACACCCCTTGCGGATCAGCCCCAGCATTTT; CDR3 protein: CASSGTPLADQPQHF